These 30 T cell receptor beta chains share one sample of origin, sequenced in a study of blood T cell repertoires in COVID-19 (dated by TCRdb to 2018 to 2021). Library construction relied on the immunoSEQ multiplex PCR assay. TCRdb took over this immuneACCESS table, retaining in-frame rearrangements with V and J assigned. Such tables are incomplete; in checked studies, under half of the missing clones stem from an unresolved V gene, and the remainder is unexplained. The table for this sample lists hundreds of thousands of clones; 85% to 90% of them were counted only once. The leading ten clones occupy 2.4% of the sample. Input material: PBMCs or T cells enriched from blood (not recorded which). All receptors come from a woman between 18 and 29 years old who had recovered from COVID-19.

The J gene is TRBJ2-2, the V gene TRBV5-1, with 10 bases that match TRBD1. Per the germline V gene, CDR1 is SGHRS and CDR2 is YFSETQ. Trimming removed 7 bases from V and 2 bases from J; junction bases left unmatched: 5. The CDR3 extends over 15 amino acids. The CDR3 loop reads CASRGTGANTGELFF. CDR3 nucleotide sequence: TGCGCCAGCCGTGGGACAGGGGCCAACACCGGGGAGCTGTTTTTT.

The V gene is TRBV15, the J gene TRBJ2-6; no reliable D call. The CDR3 has 14 residues. V was shortened by 5 bases and J by 4 bases, with 9 bases between the two germline ends. The germline V gene has CDR1 LNHNV and CDR2 YYDKDF (reference sequence). The DNA of the CDR3 is TGTGCCACCAGCGCAAGCTTGGGGGCCAACGTCCTGACTTTC. Translating gives CATSASLGANVLTF. Full variable domain (missing parts from reference TRBV15 and TRBJ2-6): DAMVIQNPRYQVTQFGKPVTLSCSQTLNHNVMYWYQQKSSQAPKLLFHYYDKDFNNEADTPDNFQSRRPNTSFCFLDIRSPGLGDTAMYLCATSASLGANVLTFGAGSRLTVL.

The gene calls are TRBV2 and TRBJ1-2; D perhaps matches TRBD1 (5 bases). Germline V lookup: CDR1 SNHLY, CDR2 FYNNEI. The CDR3 consists of 12 residues. V was pared by 11 bases and J by 4 bases, with 14 bases between. The CDR3: CAYGEGSYGYTF. DNA of the CDR3: TGTGCCTACGGGGAGGGGAGCTATGGCTACACCTTC. The whole variable domain, filled in from reference TRBV2 and TRBJ1-2, reads EPEVTQTPSHQVTQMGQEVILRCVPISNHLYFYWYRQILGQKVEFLVSFYNNEISEKSEIFDDQFSVERPDGSNFTLKIRSTKLEDSAMYFCAYGEGSYGYTFGSGTRLTVV.

This sequence joins TRBV6-5 and TRBJ1-1; 7 nucleotides line up with TRBD1. CDR1 MNHEY and CDR2 SVGAGI come from the germline V gene. The J segment lost 6 bases and the V segment lost 8 bases, leaving 6 bases of the junction unmatched. The CDR3 runs to 12 residues. CDR3: CASARGTAEAFF. As DNA, the CDR3 is TGTGCCAGCGCGAGAGGGACAGCTGAAGCTTTCTTT.

The genes are TRBV6-5 and TRBJ1-5, with 10 bases lining up with TRBD1. V gave up 6 bases and J gave up 6 bases; unmatched junction bases: 5. CDR3 length: 14 amino acids. Germline loops: CDR1 MNHEY, CDR2 SVGAGI. The CDR3 nucleotides are TGTGCCAGCAGCTCGGGACAGGGGTCTCAGCCCCAGCATTTT. Protein sequence: CASSSGQGSQPQHF.

This clone is a singleton in its sample. The V and J genes are TRBV5-1 and TRBJ2-7, with 12 bases aligning to TRBD2. V was pared by 5 bases and J by 7 bases, with 13 bases of the junction left unmatched. The CDR3 has 16 residues. CDR1 SGHRS and CDR2 YFSETQ come from the germline V gene. The CDR3, as DNA: TGCGCCAGCAGTACCCTTCGGACTAGCGGGGCCGAAGAGCAGTACTTC. This sequence encodes CASSTLRTSGAEEQYF. Full variable domain (rest looked up from reference TRBV5-1 and TRBJ2-7): KAGVTQTPRYLIKTRGQQVTLSCSPISGHRSVSWYQQTPGQGLQFLFEYFSETQRNKGNFPGRFSGRQFSNSRSEMNVSTLELGDSALYLCASSTLRTSGAEEQYFGPGTRLTVT.

The rearrangement joins TRBV18 to TRBJ2-1; D possibly corresponds to TRBD1 (5 bases). V lost 10 bases to trimming and J lost 6 bases, with 13 bases between them. This CDR3 has 12 residues. Germline assignment: CDR1 KGHSH and CDR2 LQKENI. Here the CDR3 reads CATRVLSNEQFF. DNA for the CDR3: TGTGCCACCAGGGTTTTGAGCAATGAGCAGTTCTTC.

The V and J genes are TRBV19 and TRBJ1-5; no definite D call. V lost 7 bases to trimming and J lost 7 bases, with 14 bases between them. The germline gives CDR1 LNHDA, CDR2 SQIVND (reference sequence). The CDR3 runs 13 residues. The CDR3 sequence: CASTPGGSQPQHF. Written as DNA, the CDR3 is TGTGCCAGTACACCCGGTGGTTCCCAGCCCCAGCATTTT.

J is TRBJ1-5 and V is TRBV2, with D maybe TRBD1 (6 bases). The CDR3 spans 14 residues. Looked up from germline, CDR1 is SNHLY and CDR2 is FYNNEI. V was cut by 7 bases and J by 1 base, with 11 bases left in between. The CDR3 here is CASMLQGSNQPQHF. In DNA, the CDR3 is TGTGCCAGCATGTTACAGGGAAGCAATCAGCCCCAGCATTTT.

This rearrangement joins TRBV19 to TRBJ1-3, with TRBD1 as a possible D gene (5 bases). In germline, CDR1 is LNHDA, CDR2 SQIVND (reference sequence). V lost 3 bases and J lost 4, with 13 bases in between. CDR3 size: 15 residues. The CDR3 is CASSIGGAAGNTIYF. In DNA form, the CDR3 reads TGTGCCAGTAGTATTGGTGGGGCAGCGGGAAACACCATATATTTT.

V usage is TRBV27 and J usage is TRBJ1-2; 8 nucleotides line up with TRBD1. This CDR3 is built from 16 residues. With 4 bases clipped from V and 8 bases from J, the junction kept 15 bases outside the gene matches. In germline, CDR1 is MNHEY, CDR2 SMNVEV (reference sequence). Here the CDR3 DNA reads TGTGCCAGCAGTTCCGCCGAATCAGGGGGCGCGGGCGGCTACACCTTC. It yields the protein CASSSAESGGAGGYTF.

This rearrangement joins TRBV27 to TRBJ1-6; D is uncertain. The CDR3 runs 13 residues. The V end was cut by 2 bases, the J end by 6 bases, with 5 bases between. Germline V gene sequence: CDR1 MNHEY, CDR2 SMNVEV (reference sequence). This chain's CDR3 is CASSLQFNSPLHF. DNA of the CDR3: TGTGCCAGCAGTTTACAGTTTAATTCACCCCTCCACTTT.

The chain joins TRBV28 to TRBJ1-5; D is possibly TRBD1 (5 bases). V shed 10 bases and J shed 0 bases, with 22 bases lying between them. The CDR3 loop spans 17 amino acids. The germline V gene has CDR1 MDHEN and CDR2 SYDVKM. DNA of the CDR3: TGTGCCATCTCCCGGGGGGTTACGAGTTTTAGCAATCAGCCCCAGCATTTT. Residues: CAISRGVTSFSNQPQHF.

The chain joins TRBV19 to TRBJ1-2; 7 bases agree with TRBD1. This CDR3 is 14 amino acids long. The V segment lost 4 bases and the J segment 3 bases; nucleotides outside the gene matches: 5. Germline-derived CDR1 and CDR2 are LNHDA and SQIVND (reference sequence). CDR3 DNA sequence: TGTGCCAGTAGTACGGGACAGCAGTACTATGGCTACACCTTC. Protein: CASSTGQQYYGYTF.

The chain has TRBV3-1 (or the pseudogene TRBV3-2) and TRBJ2-3, with D uncertain. V was shortened by 0 bases and J by 4 bases, with 11 bases between the two germline ends. Germline V gene data show CDR1 as LGHDT and CDR2 as YNNKEL (reference sequence). This CDR3 contains 15 residues. CDR3 amino acids: CASSQERIMSDTQYF. The CDR3, as DNA: TGTGCCAGCAGCCAAGAGCGGATCATGTCAGATACGCAGTATTTT.

The table lists this clone with a count of one. The junction shows a germline mismatch at one end, possibly a read error. The chain carries TRBV7-7 and TRBJ2-5; 10 positions agree with TRBD2. The CDR3 runs 16 residues. In germline, CDR1 is SSHAT, CDR2 FNYEAQ (reference sequence). CDR3 sequence reads: CASSPDWTSGVETQYF. DNA for the CDR3: TGTGCTAGCAGCCCAGATTGGACTAGCGGTGTGGAGACCCAGTACTTC.

The chain carries TRBV4-1 and TRBJ1-6; 9 bases are a match to TRBD1. The germline CDR1 and CDR2 sequences are MGHRA and YSYEKL. Losses at the gene ends were 5 bases for V and 8 bases for J; bases not matched to a gene: 7. The CDR3 runs to 15 residues. CDR3 bases: TGCGCCAGCAGCTCACCGGGACAGGGACATTCACCCCTCCACTTT. It specifies CASSSPGQGHSPLHF.

V gene TRBV7-8 combines with J gene TRBJ1-2; TRBD1 matches 9 bases. V dropped 5 bases and J dropped 2; count of bases not matched to a gene: 0. Germline CDR1 and CDR2: SGHVS and FQNEAQ. This CDR3 is 13 amino acids long. CDR3: CASSGQGNYGYTF. CDR3 DNA: TGTGCCAGCAGCGGACAGGGGAACTATGGCTACACCTTC.

The rearrangement uses TRBV2 and TRBJ1-2, with D possibly TRBD1 on 6 matching bases. CDR3 size: 14 residues. Germline CDR1 and CDR2: SNHLY and FYNNEI. V was trimmed by 7 bases and J by 4 bases, leaving 16 bases between them. For the CDR3, the DNA is TGTGCCAGCACCACAGGGATTAAAACCTATGGCTACACCTTC. It yields the protein CASTTGIKTYGYTF. Variable domain in full (rest from reference TRBV2 and TRBJ1-2): EPEVTQTPSHQVTQMGQEVILRCVPISNHLYFYWYRQILGQKVEFLVSFYNNEISEKSEIFDDQFSVERPDGSNFTLKIRSTKLEDSAMYFCASTTGIKTYGYTFGSGTRLTVV.

The chain employs TRBV29-1 and TRBJ2-1, with 9 bases aligning to TRBD2. CDR3 length: 16 residues. The trim removed 6 bases at V and 0 bases at J, leaving 9 bases unmatched. Germline CDR1 reads SQVTM; CDR2 reads ANQGSEA. The CDR3 reads CSVAGSGGSSYNEQFF. The DNA of the CDR3 is TGCAGCGTGGCGGGCAGCGGGGGGAGCTCCTACAATGAGCAGTTCTTC.

The chain links TRBV5-1 to TRBJ2-7, with D tentatively TRBD1 (6 bases). The CDR3 totals 14 residues. Deletions cut 2 bases from V and 0 bases from J, with 9 bases between. Per the germline V gene, CDR1 is SGHRS and CDR2 is YFSETQ. CDR3 residues: CASSFGQTSYEQYF. As DNA, the CDR3 is TGCGCCAGCAGCTTCGGACAGACCTCCTACGAGCAGTACTTC.

The chain has TRBV10-2 and TRBJ1-1; a weak D match, TRBD1 (5 bases). CDR1 is WSHSY and CDR2 is SAAADI in the germline V gene. The CDR3 is made up of 13 amino acids. V was trimmed by 8 bases and J by 0 bases, leaving 10 bases between them. CDR3 protein: CASATVMNTEAFF. CDR3 bases: TGCGCCAGCGCGACAGTCATGAACACTGAAGCTTTCTTT.

V is TRBV6-5 and J is TRBJ2-1; 11 nucleotides line up with TRBD1. Germline lookup yields CDR1 MNHEY and CDR2 SVGAGI. The CDR3 length is 15 residues. The ends lost 1 base at V and 6 bases at J; junction bases unmatched: 2. Written as DNA, the CDR3 is TGTGCCAGCAGTTACTTAGGGACAGGGGGCAATGAGCAGTTCTTC. Translated, it gives CASSYLGTGGNEQFF.

The chain combines TRBV5-1 with TRBJ2-7; 7 nucleotides agree with TRBD1. This CDR3 region has 14 residues. V dropped 4 bases and J dropped 6; count of bases not matched to a gene: 10. Germline CDR1 reads SGHRS; CDR2 reads YFSETQ. The CDR3 region has the DNA TGCGCCAGCAGCGATGACAGGGACGCCAGCGAGCAGTACTTC. Its translation is CASSDDRDASEQYF.

This sequence joins TRBV5-1 and TRBJ1-5; D ambiguous. Trimming took off 0 bases at V and 5 bases at J, with 6 bases between the two ends. The CDR3 runs 13 residues. Germline CDR1 is SGHRS and CDR2 is YFSETQ. CDR3 DNA: TGCGCCAGCAGCTTGGGGCAGGATCAGCCCCAGCATTTT. Protein product: CASSLGQDQPQHF.

This clone appeared once. V gene TRBV5-1 combines with J gene TRBJ2-3, with 8 bases that match TRBD1. CDR1 and CDR2 from the germline V gene are SGHRS and YFSETQ. Trimming cost V 4 bases and J 1 base; bases outside gene matches: 5. The CDR3 has 15 residues. The CDR3 region is CASSQTGDRTDTQYF. The DNA for the CDR3 is TGCGCCAGCAGCCAGACAGGGGATCGCACAGATACGCAGTATTTT. Based on the CDR3 plus reference TRBV5-1 and TRBJ2-3, the full variable domain is KAGVTQTPRYLIKTRGQQVTLSCSPISGHRSVSWYQQTPGQGLQFLFEYFSETQRNKGNFPGRFSGRQFSNSRSEMNVSTLELGDSALYLCASSQTGDRTDTQYFGPGTRLTVL.

To note about this clone: At the DNA level, this CDR3 is encoded by other sequences in the same sample as well. This rearrangement joins TRBV5-1 to TRBJ1-2; 9 bases are shared with TRBD1. V trimming: 0 bases; J trimming: 6 bases; junction bases outside the gene matches: 3. The length of the CDR3 is 14 residues. The V gene's germline CDR1 is SGHRS and CDR2 YFSETQ. Here the CDR3 reads CASSLATGGNGYTF. The DNA for the CDR3 is TGCGCCAGCAGCTTGGCCACAGGGGGCAATGGCTACACCTTC.

The chain couples TRBV19 to TRBJ1-3; D call uncertain. The ends were cut back, 3 bases at V and 0 bases at J, with 6 bases in the middle. This CDR3 contains 14 residues. CDR1 is LNHDA and CDR2 is SQIVND in the germline V gene (reference sequence). The CDR3 region has the DNA TGTGCCAGTAGTATGGGCTACTCTGGAAACACCATATATTTT. Amino acids: CASSMGYSGNTIYF.

The chain joins TRBV30 to TRBJ1-1; no reliable D call. The V gene's germline CDR1 is GTSNPN and CDR2 SVGIG (reference sequence). The CDR3 covers 12 residues. V was clipped by 4 bases and J by 5 bases, with 11 bases between them. This CDR3 reads CAWTEGPTEAFF. The CDR3 DNA is TGTGCCTGGACCGAGGGTCCAACTGAAGCTTTCTTT.

The chain has TRBV29-1 and TRBJ1-3, with 9 nucleotides matching TRBD1. V shed 2 bases and J 3 bases; nucleotides not matched to a gene: 14. Germline V CDR1 and CDR2: SQVTM, ANQGSEA. This CDR3 has 18 amino acids. The CDR3 DNA sequence: TGCAGCGTTGAACACGGGCCCACAGGGGGCTATCGTGGAAACACCATATATTTT. Translated: CSVEHGPTGGYRGNTIYF.